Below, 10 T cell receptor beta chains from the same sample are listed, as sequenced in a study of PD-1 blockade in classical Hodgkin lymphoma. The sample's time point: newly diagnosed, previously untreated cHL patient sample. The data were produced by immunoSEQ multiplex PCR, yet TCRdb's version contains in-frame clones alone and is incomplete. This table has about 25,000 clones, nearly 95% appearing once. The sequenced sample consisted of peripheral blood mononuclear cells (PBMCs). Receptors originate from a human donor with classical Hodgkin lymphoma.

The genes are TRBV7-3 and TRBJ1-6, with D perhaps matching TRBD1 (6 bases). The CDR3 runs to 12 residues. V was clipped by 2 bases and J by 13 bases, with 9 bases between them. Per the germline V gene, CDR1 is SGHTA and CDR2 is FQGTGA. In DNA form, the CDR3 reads TGTGCCAGCAGCTTAGGAAGGGGGCCCCTCCACTTT. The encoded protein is CASSLGRGPLHF.

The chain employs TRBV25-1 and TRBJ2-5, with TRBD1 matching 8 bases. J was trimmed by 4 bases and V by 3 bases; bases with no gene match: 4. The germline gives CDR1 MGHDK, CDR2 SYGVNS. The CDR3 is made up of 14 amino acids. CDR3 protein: CASSDSTGAETQYF. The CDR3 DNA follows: TGTGCCAGCAGTGATTCGACAGGGGCAGAGACCCAGTACTTC.

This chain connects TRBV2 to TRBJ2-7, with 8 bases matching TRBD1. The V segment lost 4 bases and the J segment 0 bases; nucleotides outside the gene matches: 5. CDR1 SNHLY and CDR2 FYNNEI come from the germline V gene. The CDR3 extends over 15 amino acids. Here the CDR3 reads CASSGDRIHSYEQYF. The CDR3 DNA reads TGTGCCAGCAGTGGGGACAGGATCCACTCCTACGAGCAGTACTTC.

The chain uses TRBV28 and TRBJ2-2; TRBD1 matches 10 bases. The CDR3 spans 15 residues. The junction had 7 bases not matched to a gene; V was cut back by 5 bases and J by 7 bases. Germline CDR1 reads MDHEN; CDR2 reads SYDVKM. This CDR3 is CASSRDRGHGGELFF. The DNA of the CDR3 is TGTGCCAGCAGTCGCGACAGGGGGCATGGCGGGGAGCTGTTTTTT. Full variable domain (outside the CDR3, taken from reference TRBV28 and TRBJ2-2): DVKVTQSSRYLVKRTGEKVFLECVQDMDHENMFWYRQDPGLGLRLIYFSYDVKMKEKGDIPEGYSVSREKKERFSLILESASTNQTSMYLCASSRDRGHGGELFFGEGSRLTVL.

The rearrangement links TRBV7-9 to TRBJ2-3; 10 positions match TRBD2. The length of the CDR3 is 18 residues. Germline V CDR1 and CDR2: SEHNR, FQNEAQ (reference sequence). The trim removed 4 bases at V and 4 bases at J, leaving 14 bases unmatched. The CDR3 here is CASSWTRQASGRADTQYF. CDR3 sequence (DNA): TGTGCCAGCAGCTGGACCAGACAGGCTAGCGGGAGAGCAGATACGCAGTATTTT.

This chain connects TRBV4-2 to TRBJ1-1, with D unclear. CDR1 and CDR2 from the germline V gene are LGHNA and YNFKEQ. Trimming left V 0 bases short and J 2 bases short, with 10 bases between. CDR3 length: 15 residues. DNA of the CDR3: TGTGCCAGCAGCCAAGACGGCCGATCTAACACTGAAGCTTTCTTT. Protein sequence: CASSQDGRSNTEAFF.

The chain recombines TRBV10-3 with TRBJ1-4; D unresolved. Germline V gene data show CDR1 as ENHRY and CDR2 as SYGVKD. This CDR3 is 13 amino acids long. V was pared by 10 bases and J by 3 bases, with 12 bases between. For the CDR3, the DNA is TGTGCCACAAACCCCGGAGCTAATGAAAAACTGTTTTTT. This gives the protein CATNPGANEKLFF.

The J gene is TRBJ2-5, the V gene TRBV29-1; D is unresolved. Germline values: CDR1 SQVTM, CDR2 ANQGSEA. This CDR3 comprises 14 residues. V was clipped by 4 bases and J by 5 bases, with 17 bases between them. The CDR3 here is CSVGRTVRSETQYF. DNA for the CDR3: TGCAGCGTTGGTAGGACGGTTCGTTCGGAGACCCAGTACTTC.

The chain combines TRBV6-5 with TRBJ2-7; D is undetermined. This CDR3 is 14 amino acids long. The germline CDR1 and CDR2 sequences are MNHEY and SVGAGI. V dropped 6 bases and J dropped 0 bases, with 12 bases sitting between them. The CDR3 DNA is TGTGCCAGCAGAACGAATACATTCTCCTACGAGCAGTACTTC. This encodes CASRTNTFSYEQYF.

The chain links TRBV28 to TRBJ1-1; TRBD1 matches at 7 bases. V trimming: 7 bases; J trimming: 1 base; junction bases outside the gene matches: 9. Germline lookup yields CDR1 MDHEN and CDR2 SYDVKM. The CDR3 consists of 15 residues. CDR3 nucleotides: TGTGCCAGCACCCAGGGGGGGGGTTGGAACACTGAAGCTTTCTTT. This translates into CASTQGGGWNTEAFF. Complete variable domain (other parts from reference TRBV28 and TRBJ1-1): DVKVTQSSRYLVKRTGEKVFLECVQDMDHENMFWYRQDPGLGLRLIYFSYDVKMKEKGDIPEGYSVSREKKERFSLILESASTNQTSMYLCASTQGGGWNTEAFFGQGTRLTVV.